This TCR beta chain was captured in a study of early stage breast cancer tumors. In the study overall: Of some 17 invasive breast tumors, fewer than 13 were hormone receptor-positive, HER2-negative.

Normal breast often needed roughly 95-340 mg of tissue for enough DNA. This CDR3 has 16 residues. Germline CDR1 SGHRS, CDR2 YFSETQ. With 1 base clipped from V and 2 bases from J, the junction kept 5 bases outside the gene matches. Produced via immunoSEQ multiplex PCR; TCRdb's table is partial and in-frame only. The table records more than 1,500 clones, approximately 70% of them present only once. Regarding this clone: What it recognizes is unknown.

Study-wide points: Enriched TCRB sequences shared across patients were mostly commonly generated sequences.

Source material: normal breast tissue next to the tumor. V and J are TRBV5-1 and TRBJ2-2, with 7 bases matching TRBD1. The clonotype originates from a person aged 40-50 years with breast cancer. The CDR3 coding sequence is TGCGCCAGCAGCTTGCGCGGACAGGCTAACACCGGGGAGCTGTTTTTT. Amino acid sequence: CASSLRGQANTGELFF.